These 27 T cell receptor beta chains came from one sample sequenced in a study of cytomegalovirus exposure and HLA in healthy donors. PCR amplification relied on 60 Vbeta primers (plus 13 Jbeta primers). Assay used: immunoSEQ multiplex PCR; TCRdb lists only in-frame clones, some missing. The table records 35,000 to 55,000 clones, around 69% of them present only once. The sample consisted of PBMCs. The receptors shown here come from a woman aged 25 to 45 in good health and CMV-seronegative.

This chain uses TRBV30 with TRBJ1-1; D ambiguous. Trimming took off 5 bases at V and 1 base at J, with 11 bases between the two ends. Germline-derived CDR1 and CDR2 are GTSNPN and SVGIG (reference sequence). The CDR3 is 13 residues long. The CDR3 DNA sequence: TGTGCCTGGCAGGCGAATACGAACACTGAAGCTTTCTTT. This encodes CAWQANTNTEAFF. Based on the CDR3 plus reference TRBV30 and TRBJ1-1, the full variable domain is SQTIHQWPATLVQPVGSPLSLECTVEGTSNPNLYWYRQAAGRGLQLLFYSVGIGQISSEVPQNLSASRPQDRQFILSSKKLLLSDSGFYLCAWQANTNTEAFFGQGTRLTVV.

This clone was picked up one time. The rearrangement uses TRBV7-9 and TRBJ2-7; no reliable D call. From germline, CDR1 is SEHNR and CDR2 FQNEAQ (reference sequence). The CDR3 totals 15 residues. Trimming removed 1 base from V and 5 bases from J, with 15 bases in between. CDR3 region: CASSLVGLSPHEQYF. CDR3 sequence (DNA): TGTGCCAGCAGCTTAGTGGGCCTCTCTCCCCACGAGCAGTACTTC.

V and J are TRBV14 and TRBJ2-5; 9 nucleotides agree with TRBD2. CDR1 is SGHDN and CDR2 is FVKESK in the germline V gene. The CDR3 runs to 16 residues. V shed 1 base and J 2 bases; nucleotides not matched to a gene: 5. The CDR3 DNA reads TGTGCCAGCAGCCAAGTCCGCCTAGCGGGGCAAGAGACCCAGTACTTC. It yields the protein CASSQVRLAGQETQYF.

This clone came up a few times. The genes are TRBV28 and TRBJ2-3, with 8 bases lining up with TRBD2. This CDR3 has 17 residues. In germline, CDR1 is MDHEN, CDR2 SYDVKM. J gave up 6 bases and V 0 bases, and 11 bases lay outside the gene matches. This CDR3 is CASSLWSGSGVRDTQYF. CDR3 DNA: TGTGCCAGCAGTTTATGGAGCGGGAGTGGGGTTCGGGATACGCAGTATTTT.

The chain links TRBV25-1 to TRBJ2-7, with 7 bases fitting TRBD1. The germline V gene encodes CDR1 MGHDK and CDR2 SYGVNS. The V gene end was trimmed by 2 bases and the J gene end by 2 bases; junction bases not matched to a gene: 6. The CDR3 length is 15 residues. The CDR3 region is CASSETTGAPYEQYF. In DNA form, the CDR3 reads TGTGCCAGCAGTGAAACAACAGGGGCTCCCTACGAGCAGTACTTC.

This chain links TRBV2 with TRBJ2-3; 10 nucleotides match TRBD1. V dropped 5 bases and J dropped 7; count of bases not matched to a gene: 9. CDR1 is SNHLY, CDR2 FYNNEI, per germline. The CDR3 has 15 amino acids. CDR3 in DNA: TGTGCCAGCAGTAAGACAGGGGGCGCTGGAAATACGCAGTATTTT. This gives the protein CASSKTGGAGNTQYF.

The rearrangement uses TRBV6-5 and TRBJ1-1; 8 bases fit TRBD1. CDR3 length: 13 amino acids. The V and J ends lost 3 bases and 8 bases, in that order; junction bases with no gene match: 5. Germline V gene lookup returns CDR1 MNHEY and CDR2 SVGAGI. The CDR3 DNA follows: TGTGCCAGCAGTTATTTTAGGGACAGGGAAGCTTTCTTT. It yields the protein CASSYFRDREAFF.

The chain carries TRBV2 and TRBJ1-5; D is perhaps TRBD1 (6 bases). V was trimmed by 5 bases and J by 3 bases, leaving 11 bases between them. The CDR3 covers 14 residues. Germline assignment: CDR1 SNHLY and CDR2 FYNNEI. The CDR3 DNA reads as TGTGCCAGCAGTCGGACAGTCAACAATCAGCCCCAGCATTTT. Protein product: CASSRTVNNQPQHF.

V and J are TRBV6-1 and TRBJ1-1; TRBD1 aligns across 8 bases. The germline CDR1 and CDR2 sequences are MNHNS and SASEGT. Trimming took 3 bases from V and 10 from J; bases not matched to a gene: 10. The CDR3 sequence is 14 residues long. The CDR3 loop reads CASSDGQGARGAFF. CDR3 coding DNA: TGTGCCAGCAGTGATGGACAGGGCGCGAGGGGAGCTTTCTTT.

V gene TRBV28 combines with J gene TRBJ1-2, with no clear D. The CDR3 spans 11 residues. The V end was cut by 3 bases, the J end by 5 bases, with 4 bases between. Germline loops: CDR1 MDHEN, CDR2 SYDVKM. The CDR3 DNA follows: TGTGCCAGCAGTTTGGAGTATGGCTACACCTTC. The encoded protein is CASSLEYGYTF.

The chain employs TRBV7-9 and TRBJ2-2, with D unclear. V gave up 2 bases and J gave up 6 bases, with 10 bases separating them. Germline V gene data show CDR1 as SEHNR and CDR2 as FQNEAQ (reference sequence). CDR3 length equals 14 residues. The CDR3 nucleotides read TGTGCCAGCAGCTTATCAACATCGCCCGGGGAGCTGTTTTTT. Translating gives CASSLSTSPGELFF.

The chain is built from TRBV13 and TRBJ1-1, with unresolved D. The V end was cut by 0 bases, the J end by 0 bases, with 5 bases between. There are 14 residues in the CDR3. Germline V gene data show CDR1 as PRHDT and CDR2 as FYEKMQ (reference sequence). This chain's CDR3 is CASSLGAVNTEAFF. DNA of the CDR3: TGTGCCAGCAGCTTAGGGGCGGTGAACACTGAAGCTTTCTTT. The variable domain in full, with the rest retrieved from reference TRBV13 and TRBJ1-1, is AAGVIQSPRHLIKEKRETATLKCYPIPRHDTVYWYQQGPGQDPQFLISFYEKMQSDKGSIPDRFSAQQFSDYHSELNMSSLELGDSALYFCASSLGAVNTEAFFGQGTRLTVV.

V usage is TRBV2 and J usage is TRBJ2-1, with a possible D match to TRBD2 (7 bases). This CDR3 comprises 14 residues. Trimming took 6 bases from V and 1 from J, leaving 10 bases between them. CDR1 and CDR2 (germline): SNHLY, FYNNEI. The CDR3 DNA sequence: TGTGCCAGCAGAAGGGGGGGTTCCTACAATGAGCAGTTCTTC. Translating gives CASRRGGSYNEQFF.

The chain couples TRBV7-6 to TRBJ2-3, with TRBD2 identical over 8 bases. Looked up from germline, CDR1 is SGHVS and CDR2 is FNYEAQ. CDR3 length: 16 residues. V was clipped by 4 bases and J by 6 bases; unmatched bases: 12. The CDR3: CASSSGVREGVDTQYF. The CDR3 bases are TGTGCCAGCAGCTCCGGCGTCCGGGAGGGCGTGGATACGCAGTATTTT.

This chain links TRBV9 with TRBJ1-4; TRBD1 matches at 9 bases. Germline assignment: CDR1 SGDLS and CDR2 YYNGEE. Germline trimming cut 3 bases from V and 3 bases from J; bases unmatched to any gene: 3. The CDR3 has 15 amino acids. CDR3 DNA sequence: TGTGCCAGCAGCGGAAGGGACAGGGCTAATGAAAAACTGTTTTTT. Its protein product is CASSGRDRANEKLFF.

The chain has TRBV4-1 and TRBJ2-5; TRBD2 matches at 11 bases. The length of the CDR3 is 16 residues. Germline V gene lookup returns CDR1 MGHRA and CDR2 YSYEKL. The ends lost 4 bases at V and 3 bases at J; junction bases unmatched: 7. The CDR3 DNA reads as TGCGCCAGCAGCCGGGCCTCGACTAGCGGGAAAGAGACCCAGTACTTC. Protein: CASSRASTSGKETQYF.

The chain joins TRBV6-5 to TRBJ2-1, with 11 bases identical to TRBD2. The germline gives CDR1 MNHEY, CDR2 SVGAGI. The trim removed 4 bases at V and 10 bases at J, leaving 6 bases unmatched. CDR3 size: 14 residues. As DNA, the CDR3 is TGTGCCAGCAGTTCGGTAGCGGGAGGGCGGGAGCAGTTCTTC. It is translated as CASSSVAGGREQFF.

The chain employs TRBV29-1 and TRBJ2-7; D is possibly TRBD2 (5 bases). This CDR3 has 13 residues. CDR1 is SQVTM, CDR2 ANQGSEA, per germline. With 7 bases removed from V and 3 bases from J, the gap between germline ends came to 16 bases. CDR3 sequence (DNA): TGCAGCGCCACTCCTATCCGGGGCTACGAGCAGTACTTC. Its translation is CSATPIRGYEQYF.

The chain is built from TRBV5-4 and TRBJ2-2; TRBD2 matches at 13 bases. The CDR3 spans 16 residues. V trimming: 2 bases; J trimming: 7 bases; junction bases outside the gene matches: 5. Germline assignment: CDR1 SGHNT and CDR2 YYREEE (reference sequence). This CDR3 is CASSLGTSGTVGELFF. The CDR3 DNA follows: TGTGCCAGCAGCTTAGGGACTAGCGGGACGGTCGGGGAGCTGTTTTTT.

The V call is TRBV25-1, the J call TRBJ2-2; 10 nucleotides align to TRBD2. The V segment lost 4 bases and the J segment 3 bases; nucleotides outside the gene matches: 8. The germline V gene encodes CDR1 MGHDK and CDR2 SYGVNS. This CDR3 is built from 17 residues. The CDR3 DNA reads TGTGCCAGCAGTGCCCCACCGGGACTAGCGTACACCGGGGAGCTGTTTTTT. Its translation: CASSAPPGLAYTGELFF.

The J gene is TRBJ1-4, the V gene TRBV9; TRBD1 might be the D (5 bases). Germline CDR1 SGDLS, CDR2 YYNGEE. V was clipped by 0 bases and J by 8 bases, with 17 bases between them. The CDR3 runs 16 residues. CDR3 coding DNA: TGTGCCAGCAGCGTAGCTCTCGGGATGCGGGGGGAAAAACTGTTTTTT. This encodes CASSVALGMRGEKLFF.

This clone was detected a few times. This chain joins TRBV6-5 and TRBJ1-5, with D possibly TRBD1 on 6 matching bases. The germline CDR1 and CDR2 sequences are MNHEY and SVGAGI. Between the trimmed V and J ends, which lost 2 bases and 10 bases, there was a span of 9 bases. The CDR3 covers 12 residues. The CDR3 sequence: CASSYSRGPQHF. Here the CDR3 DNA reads TGTGCCAGCAGTTACAGCAGGGGACCCCAGCATTTT.

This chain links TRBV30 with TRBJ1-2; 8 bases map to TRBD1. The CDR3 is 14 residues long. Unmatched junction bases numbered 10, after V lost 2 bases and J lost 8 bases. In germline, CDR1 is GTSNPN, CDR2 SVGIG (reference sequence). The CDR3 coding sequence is TGTGCCTGGAGTACCCTCAGGGGGCAGAGGGGCTACACCTTC. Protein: CAWSTLRGQRGYTF.

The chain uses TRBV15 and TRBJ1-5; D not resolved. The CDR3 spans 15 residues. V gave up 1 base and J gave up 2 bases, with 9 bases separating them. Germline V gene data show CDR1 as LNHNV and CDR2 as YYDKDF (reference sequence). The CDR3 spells CATSRGGFGNQPQHF. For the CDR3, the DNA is TGTGCCACCAGCAGAGGCGGGTTTGGCAATCAGCCCCAGCATTTT.

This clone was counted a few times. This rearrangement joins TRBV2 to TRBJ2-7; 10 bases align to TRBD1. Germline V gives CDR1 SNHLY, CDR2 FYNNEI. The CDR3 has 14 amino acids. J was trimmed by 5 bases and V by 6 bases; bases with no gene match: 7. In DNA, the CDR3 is TGTGCCAGCAGGCCGACAGGGGGCGCGCACGAGCAGTACTTC. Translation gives CASRPTGGAHEQYF.

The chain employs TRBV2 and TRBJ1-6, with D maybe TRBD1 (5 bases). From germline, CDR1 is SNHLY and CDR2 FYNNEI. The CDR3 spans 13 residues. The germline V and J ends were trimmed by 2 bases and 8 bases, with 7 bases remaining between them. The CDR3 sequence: CASSELRDSPLHF. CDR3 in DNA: TGTGCCAGCAGTGAACTCAGGGATTCACCCCTCCACTTT. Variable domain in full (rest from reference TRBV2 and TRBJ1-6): EPEVTQTPSHQVTQMGQEVILRCVPISNHLYFYWYRQILGQKVEFLVSFYNNEISEKSEIFDDQFSVERPDGSNFTLKIRSTKLEDSAMYFCASSELRDSPLHFGNGTRLTVT.

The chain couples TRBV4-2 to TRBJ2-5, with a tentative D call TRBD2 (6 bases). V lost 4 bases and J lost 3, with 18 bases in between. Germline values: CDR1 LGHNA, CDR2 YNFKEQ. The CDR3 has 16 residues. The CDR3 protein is CASSPLGGLIEETQYF. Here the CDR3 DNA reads TGTGCCAGCAGCCCACTCGGGGGACTCATTGAAGAGACCCAGTACTTC.